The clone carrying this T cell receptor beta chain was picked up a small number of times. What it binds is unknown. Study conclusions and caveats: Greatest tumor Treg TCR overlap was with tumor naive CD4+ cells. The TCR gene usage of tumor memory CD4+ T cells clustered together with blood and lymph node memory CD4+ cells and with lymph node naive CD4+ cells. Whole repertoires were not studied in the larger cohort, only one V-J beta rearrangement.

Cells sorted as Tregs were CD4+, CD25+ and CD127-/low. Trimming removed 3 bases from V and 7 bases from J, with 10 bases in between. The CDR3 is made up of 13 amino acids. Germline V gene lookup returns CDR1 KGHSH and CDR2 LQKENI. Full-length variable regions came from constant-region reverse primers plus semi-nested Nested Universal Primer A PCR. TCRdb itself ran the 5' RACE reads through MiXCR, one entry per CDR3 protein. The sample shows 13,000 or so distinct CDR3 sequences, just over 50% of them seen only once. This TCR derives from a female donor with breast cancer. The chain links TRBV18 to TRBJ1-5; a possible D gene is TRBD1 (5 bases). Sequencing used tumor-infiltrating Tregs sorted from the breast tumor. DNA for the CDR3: TGTGCCAGCTCACCGGTAGGGGACCAGCCCCAGCATTTT. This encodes CASSPVGDQPQHF. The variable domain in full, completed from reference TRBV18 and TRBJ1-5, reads NAGVMQNPRHLVRRRGQEARLRCSPMKGHSHVYWYRQLPEEGLKFMVYLQKENIIDESGMPKERFSAEFPKEGPSILRIQQVVRGDSAAYFCASSPVGDQPQHFGDGTRLSIL.